This note documents a single T cell receptor (beta chain) sequence. Its specificity is unknown. The same CDR3 arises from other DNA sequences in this sample as well. The length of the CDR3 is 14 residues. Germline CDR1 reads SGHTA; CDR2 reads FQGTGA. V lost 5 bases to trimming and J lost 1 base, with 11 bases between them. The data are from a study of beta chain features in type 1 diabetes. Findings of the study overall: The study found fewer insertions and more deletions at VDJ junctions in type 1 diabetes patients.

Expressed TCRB transcripts were sequenced because the isolated RNA had all been reverse transcribed beforehand. Profiled with immunoSEQ multiplex PCR; TCRdb holds only in-frame clones, not every one. There are about 400,000 clones in the sample; over 9.5% occur only once, and 0.015% to 0.02% lies in the top ten. The rearrangement joins TRBV7-3 to TRBJ2-5, with a possible D match to TRBD1 (6 bases). This TCR was recovered from a man younger than 35 in good health. Sequenced: naive CD4+ T cells from blood. The CDR3 nucleotides are TGTGCCAGCAGCCCGGGCAGGGGCCAAGAGACCCAGTACTTC. Its translation is CASSPGRGQETQYF.